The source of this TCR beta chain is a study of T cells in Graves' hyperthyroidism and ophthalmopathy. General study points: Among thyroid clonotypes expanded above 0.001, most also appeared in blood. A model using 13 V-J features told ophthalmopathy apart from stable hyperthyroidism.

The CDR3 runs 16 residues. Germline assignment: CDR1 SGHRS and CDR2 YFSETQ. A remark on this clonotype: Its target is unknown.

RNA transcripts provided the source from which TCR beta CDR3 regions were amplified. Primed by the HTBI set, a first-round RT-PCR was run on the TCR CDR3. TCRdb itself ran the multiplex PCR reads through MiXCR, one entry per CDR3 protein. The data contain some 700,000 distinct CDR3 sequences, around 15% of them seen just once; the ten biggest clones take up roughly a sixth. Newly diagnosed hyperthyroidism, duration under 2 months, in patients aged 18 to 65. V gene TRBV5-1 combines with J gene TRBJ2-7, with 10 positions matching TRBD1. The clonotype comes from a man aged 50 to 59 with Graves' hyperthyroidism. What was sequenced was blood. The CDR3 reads CASRRGQGTTSYERYV. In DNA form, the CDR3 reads TGCGCCAGCAGGAGGGGACAGGGGACTACCTCCTACGAGCGGTACGTC.